The rows below give T cell receptor beta chains drawn from one sample of a study of HIV-infected patients and healthy controls. TCRdb recomputed calls from the 5' RACE reads with MiXCR, one row per CDR3 protein. The table records some 70,000 distinct CDR3 sequences, roughly 21% of them present only once. Sequenced material: CD4+ T cells from blood. All receptors come from a human donor in good health. Each CDR3 is given with its conserved first and last residue. A D gene is named only where the DNA matches it firmly. Not every row has a clone size; where given, it reads once, few, many or a size class.

clone size,J gene,V gene,D gene,CDR3 DNA,CDR3 protein
many,TRBJ2-2,TRBV19,TRBD1,TGTGCCAGTAGTGTCTTCCATCAGGGGGCCGACACCGGGGAGCTGTTTTTT,CASSVFHQGADTGELFF
-,TRBJ1-3,TRBV6-5,TRBD1,TGTGCCAGCAGTTACTCAAGGACAGGGAGCTCTGGAAACACCATATATTTT,CASSYSRTGSSGNTIYF
once,TRBJ2-3,TRBV18,-,TGTGCCAGCTCACCACCCCGGGGCCCATTGAGCACAGATACGCAGTATTTT,CASSPPRGPLSTDTQYF
many,TRBJ1-3,TRBV7-2,-,TGTGCCAGCAGCTTACGAGAAGGAAACACCATATATTTT,CASSLREGNTIYF
many,TRBJ2-1,TRBV9,TRBD2,TGTGCCAGCAGCGGGAGAGGGTTAGCGGGGAGCTCCTACAATGAGCAGTTCTTC,CASSGRGLAGSSYNEQFF
-,TRBJ1-2,TRBV20-1,-,TGCAGCCTTAAAGTCCCCGCGGACTATGGCTACACCTTC,CSLKVPADYGYTF
few,TRBJ1-6,TRBV7-6,TRBD1,TGTGCCAGCAGCCCATGGACAGGGGAAAGAAATTCACCCCTCCACTTT,CASSPWTGERNSPLHF
many,TRBJ1-1,TRBV6-5,-,TGTGCCAGCAGTTACGCAACAAACACTAACACTGAAGCTTTCTTT,CASSYATNTNTEAFF
many,TRBJ1-2,TRBV12-3/TRBV12-4,-,TGTGCCAGCACCGAACAGGTTCGGGTTAGCTACACCTTC,CASTEQVRVSYTF
few,TRBJ2-7,TRBV7-9,-,TGTGCCAGCAGCCTTACTAGCTGGCGGTCCTACGAGCAGTACTTC,CASSLTSWRSYEQYF
few,TRBJ1-1,TRBV6-6,-,TGTGCCAGCAGTTACGGGGGCCCCGACACTGAAGCTTTCTTT,CASSYGGPDTEAFF
many,TRBJ2-7,TRBV14,-,TGTGCCAGCAGCCAAGGGGGTTTGAGGTACGAGCAGTACTTC,CASSQGGLRYEQYF
few,TRBJ1-2,TRBV18,TRBD1,TGTGCCAGCTCACCGAATCATGACAGGGGTGGATCCTTC,CASSPNHDRGGSF
-,TRBJ2-7,TRBV12-3/TRBV12-4,-,TGTGCCAGTAGTAGACTAGAGGTCCTCTACGAGCAGTACTTC,CASSRLEVLYEQYF
many,TRBJ1-1,TRBV29-1,TRBD1,TGCAGCTTAAGACAGGGATCGGGCACTGAAGCTTTCTTT,CSLRQGSGTEAFF
-,TRBJ2-5,TRBV5-1,TRBD2,TGCGCCAGCAGCTCGAGCGGGGGGGCCTTGGAGACCCAGTACTTC,CASSSSGGALETQYF
-,TRBJ2-7,TRBV7-2,TRBD2,TGTGCCAGCAGCAAGCCCCCCCTAGCGGGGGCCTACGAGCAGTACTTC,CASSKPPLAGAYEQYF
-,TRBJ1-4,TRBV29-1,-,TGCCGCGTCGACCAAAATGAAAAACTGTTTTTT,CRVDQNEKLFF
-,TRBJ1-6,TRBV12-3/TRBV12-4,-,TGTGCCAGCAGTTTAGCCGGTCAGGGGAATTCACCCCTCCACTTT,CASSLAGQGNSPLHF
many,TRBJ2-5,TRBV12-3/TRBV12-4,-,TGTGCCAGCAGTTTAGCCCTGCAATACCAAGAGACCCAGTACTTC,CASSLALQYQETQYF
-,TRBJ1-6,TRBV6-6,-,TGTGCCAGTAGTCCCGGTTCACCCCTCCACTTT,CASSPGSPLHF
many,TRBJ1-6,TRBV12-3/TRBV12-4,-,TGTGCCAGCACACGGGACCTTAATTCACCCCTCCACTTT,CASTRDLNSPLHF